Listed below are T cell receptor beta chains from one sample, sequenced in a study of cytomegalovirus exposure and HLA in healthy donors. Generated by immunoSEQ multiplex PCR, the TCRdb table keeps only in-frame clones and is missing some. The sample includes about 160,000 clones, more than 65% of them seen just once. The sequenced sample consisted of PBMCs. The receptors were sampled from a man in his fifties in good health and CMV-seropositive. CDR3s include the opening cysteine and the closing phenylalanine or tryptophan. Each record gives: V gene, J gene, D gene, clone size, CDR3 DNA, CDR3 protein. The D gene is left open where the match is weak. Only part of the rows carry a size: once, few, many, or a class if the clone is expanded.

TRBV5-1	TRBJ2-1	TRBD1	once	TGCGCCAGCAGCTCGGACAGGGGGGACAATGAGCAGTTCTTC	CASSSDRGDNEQFF
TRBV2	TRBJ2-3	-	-	TGTGCCAGCAGTGGCCCCTGGCTAGGAGCTACAGATACGCAGTATTTT	CASSGPWLGATDTQYF
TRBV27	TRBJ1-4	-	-	TGTGCCAGCAGTCTCCGGGGGTTGGGTAATGAAAAACTGTTTTTT	CASSLRGLGNEKLFF
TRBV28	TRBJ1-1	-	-	TGTGCCAGCAGTTTATTAGGGGGCACTGAAGCTTTCTTT	CASSLLGGTEAFF
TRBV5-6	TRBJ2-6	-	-	TGTGCCAGCAGCTTGTTGGAGTCGTCCTTATCTGGGGCCAACGTCCTGACTTTC	CASSLLESSLSGANVLTF
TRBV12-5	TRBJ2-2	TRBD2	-	TGTGCTAGTGCTCCCCCAATGACTAGCGGGAGGGCCGCGGACACCGGGGAGCTGTTTTTT	CASAPPMTSGRAADTGELFF
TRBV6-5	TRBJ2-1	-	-	TGTGCCAGCAGTTACTCACTATACAATGAGCAGTTCTTC	CASSYSLYNEQFF
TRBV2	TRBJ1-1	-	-	TGTGCCAGCAGTGAAGACAACGTCTTGAACACTGAAGCTTTCTTT	CASSEDNVLNTEAFF
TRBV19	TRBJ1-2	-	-	TGTGCCAGTAGCCCACACACTAACTATGGCTACACCTTC	CASSPHTNYGYTF
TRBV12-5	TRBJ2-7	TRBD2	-	TGTGCTAGTGGGCCGGGACTAGTTTACGAGCAGTACTTC	CASGPGLVYEQYF
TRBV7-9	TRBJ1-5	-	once	TGTGCCAGCAGCTTAGCGGGGGAGGGCAATCAGCCCCAGCATTTT	CASSLAGEGNQPQHF
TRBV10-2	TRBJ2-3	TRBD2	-	TGCGCCAGCAGTGAGAGGGGACTAGCGGGCACAGATACGCAGTATTTT	CASSERGLAGTDTQYF
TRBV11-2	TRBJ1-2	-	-	TGTGCCAGCAGCCCTCAACGGGGATCCCAACTTTCGTCCCGCTACACCTTC	CASSPQRGSQLSSRYTF
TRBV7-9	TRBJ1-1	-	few	TGTGCCAGCAGCTTAGGTAGCACTGAAGCTTTCTTT	CASSLGSTEAFF
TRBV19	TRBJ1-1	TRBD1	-	TGTGCCAGTAGTGACTACACAGGGGTGAACACTGAAGCTTTCTTT	CASSDYTGVNTEAFF
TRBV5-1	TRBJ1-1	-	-	TGCGCCAGCAGCTTGGAACACCAGAACACTGAAGCTTTCTTT	CASSLEHQNTEAFF
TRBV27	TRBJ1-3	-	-	TGTGCCAGCAGTGAAGGGACAAGAAACACCATATATTTT	CASSEGTRNTIYF
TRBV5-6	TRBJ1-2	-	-	TGTGCCAGCAGCTTCATGCCACAGGGATTATATGGCTACACCTTC	CASSFMPQGLYGYTF
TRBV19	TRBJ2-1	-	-	TGTGCCAGTAGTATGAGCGCGAACGGTTACAATGAGCAGTTCTTC	CASSMSANGYNEQFF
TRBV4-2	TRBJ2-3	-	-	TGTGCCAGCAGCCAAGATCTTGGCACTACTAGCACAGATACGCAGTATTTT	CASSQDLGTTSTDTQYF
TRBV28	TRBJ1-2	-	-	TGTGCCAGCAGTTTAACGGGCAGGGTACGAGGCTACACCTTC	CASSLTGRVRGYTF
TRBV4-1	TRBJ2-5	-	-	TGCGCCAGCAGCCAAGATCGGGTCCCAGCCGACGGAGAGACCCAGTACTTC	CASSQDRVPADGETQYF
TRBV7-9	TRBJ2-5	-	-	TGTGCCAGCAGCTCTGGACAGTACCAAGAGACCCAGTACTTC	CASSSGQYQETQYF
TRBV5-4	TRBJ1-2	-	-	TGTGCCAGCAGCTTAGCGGGGACCTATGGCTACACCTTC	CASSLAGTYGYTF
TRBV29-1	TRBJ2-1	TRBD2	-	TGCAGCGTCCAGCGGGGGGGCCTTAATGAGCAGTTCTTC	CSVQRGGLNEQFF
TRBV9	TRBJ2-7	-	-	TGTGCCAGCAGCGTGGCGGGGTCGGACTACGAGCAGTACTTC	CASSVAGSDYEQYF
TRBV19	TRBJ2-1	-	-	TGTGCCAGTAGTACGGGACTTACCTACAATGAGCAGTTCTTC	CASSTGLTYNEQFF
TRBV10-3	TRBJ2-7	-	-	TGTGCCATCGGGGAGGTGCAACCCTACGAGCAGTACTTC	CAIGEVQPYEQYF
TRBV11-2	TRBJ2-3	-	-	TGTGCCAGCAGCGATGAACTAGCAGATACGCAGTATTTT	CASSDELADTQYF
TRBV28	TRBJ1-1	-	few	TGTGCCAGCTTCCCCCTGGGGGGAACTGAAGCTTTCTTT	CASFPLGGTEAFF
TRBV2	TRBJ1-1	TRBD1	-	TGTGCCAGCAGTGCGGGACAGATATCCGCTGAAGCTTTCTTT	CASSAGQISAEAFF
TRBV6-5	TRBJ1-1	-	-	TGTGCCAGCAGTCGACAGAGGAACACTGAAGCTTTCTTT	CASSRQRNTEAFF
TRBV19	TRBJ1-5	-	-	TGTGCCAGTAGTCCCTCCGGGGGGGGCAATCAGCCCCAGCATTTT	CASSPSGGGNQPQHF
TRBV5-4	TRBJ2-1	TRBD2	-	TGTGCCAGCAGCCTCCGGGGCGGGGGGACCTACAATGAGCAGTTCTTC	CASSLRGGGTYNEQFF
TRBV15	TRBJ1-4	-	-	TGTGCCACCAGCAGAGGGCGAGGGAATAATGAAAAACTGTTTTTT	CATSRGRGNNEKLFF
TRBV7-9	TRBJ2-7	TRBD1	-	TGTGCCAGCAGCCCTACAGGGGCCTACGAGCAGTACTTC	CASSPTGAYEQYF
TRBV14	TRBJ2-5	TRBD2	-	TGTGCCAGCAGCTGGGGGCTAGCGGGAGTTAAGACCCAGTACTTC	CASSWGLAGVKTQYF
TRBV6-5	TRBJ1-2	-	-	TGTGCCAGCAGTGAAGGGGGGGGCCGCTATGGCTACACCTTC	CASSEGGGRYGYTF
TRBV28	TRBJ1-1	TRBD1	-	TGTGCCAGCAGTTTAGGGGGAACAGGGGGCAAAGCTTTCTTT	CASSLGGTGGKAFF
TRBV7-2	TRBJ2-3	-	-	TGTGCCAGCAGCACTCCGGGACTGGCCACAGATACGCAGTATTTT	CASSTPGLATDTQYF
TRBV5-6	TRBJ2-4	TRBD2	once	TGTGCCAGCAGCTTGGTAGCGGGAGCCAAAAACATTCAGTACTTC	CASSLVAGAKNIQYF
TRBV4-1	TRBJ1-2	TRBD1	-	TGCGCCAGCAGCCAAGATTCAGGGGGCATCAACTATGGCTACACCTTC	CASSQDSGGINYGYTF
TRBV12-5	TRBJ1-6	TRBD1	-	TGTGCTAGTGGTTTTGGGGACAGACTGAATTCACCCCTCCACTTT	CASGFGDRLNSPLHF
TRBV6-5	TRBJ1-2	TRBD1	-	TGTGCCAGCAGGCTGGGACAGGGAAACTATGGCTACACCTTC	CASRLGQGNYGYTF
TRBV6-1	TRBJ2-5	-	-	TGTGCCAGCAGCGTCTCGGCCCGCGGTACCCAGTACTTC	CASSVSARGTQYF